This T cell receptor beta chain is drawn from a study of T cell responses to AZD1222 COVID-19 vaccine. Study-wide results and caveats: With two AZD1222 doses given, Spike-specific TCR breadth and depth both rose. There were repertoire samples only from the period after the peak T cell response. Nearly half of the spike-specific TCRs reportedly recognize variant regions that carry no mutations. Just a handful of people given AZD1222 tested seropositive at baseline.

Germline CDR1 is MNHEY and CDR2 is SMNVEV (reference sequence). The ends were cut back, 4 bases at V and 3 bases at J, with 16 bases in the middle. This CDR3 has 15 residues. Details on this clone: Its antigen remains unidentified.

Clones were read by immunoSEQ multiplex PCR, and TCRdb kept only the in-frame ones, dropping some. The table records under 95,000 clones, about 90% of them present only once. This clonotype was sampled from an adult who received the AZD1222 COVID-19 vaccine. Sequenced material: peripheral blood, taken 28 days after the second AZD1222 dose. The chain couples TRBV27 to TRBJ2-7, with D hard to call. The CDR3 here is CASSSPQGSYYEQYF. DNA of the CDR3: TGTGCCAGCAGTTCGCCCCAAGGGTCCTACTACGAGCAGTACTTC.